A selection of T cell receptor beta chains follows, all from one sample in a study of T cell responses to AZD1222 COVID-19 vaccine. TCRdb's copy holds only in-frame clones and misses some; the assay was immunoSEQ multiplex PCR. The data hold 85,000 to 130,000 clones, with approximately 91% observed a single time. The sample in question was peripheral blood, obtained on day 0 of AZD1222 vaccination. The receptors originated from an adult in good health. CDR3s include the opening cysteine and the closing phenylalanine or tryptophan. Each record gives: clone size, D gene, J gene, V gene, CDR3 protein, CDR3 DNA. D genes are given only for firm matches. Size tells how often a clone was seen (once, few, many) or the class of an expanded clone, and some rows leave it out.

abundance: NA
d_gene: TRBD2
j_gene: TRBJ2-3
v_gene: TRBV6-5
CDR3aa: CASSRGEGWTDTQYF
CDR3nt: TGTGCCAGCAGCCGCGGGGAGGGGTGGACAGATACGCAGTATTTT

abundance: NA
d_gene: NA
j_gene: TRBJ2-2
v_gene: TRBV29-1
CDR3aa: CSVGQGWLHTGELFF
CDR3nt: TGCAGCGTTGGGCAGGGCTGGTTACACACCGGGGAGCTGTTTTTT

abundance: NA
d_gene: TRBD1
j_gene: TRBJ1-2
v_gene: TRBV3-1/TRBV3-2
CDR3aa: CATSPGTGGRGYTF
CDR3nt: TGTGCCACCTCTCCCGGGACAGGGGGACGAGGCTACACCTTC

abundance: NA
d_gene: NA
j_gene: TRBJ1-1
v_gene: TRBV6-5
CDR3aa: CASRDRYTEAFF
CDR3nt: TGTGCCAGCAGGGACAGATACACTGAAGCTTTCTTT

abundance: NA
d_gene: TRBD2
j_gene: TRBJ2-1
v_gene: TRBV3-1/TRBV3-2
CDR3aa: CASSQESGGYEQFF
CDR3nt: TGTGCCAGCAGCCAAGAAAGCGGGGGTTACGAGCAGTTCTTC

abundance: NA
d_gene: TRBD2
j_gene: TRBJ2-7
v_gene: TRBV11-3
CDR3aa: CASSFIRSGRRYEQYF
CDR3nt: TGTGCCAGCAGCTTTATCCGTAGCGGGAGGAGGTACGAGCAGTACTTC

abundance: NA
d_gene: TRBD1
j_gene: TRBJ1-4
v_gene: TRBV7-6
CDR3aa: CASSDGTDEKLFF
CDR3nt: TGTGCCAGCAGCGACGGGACAGACGAAAAACTGTTTTTT

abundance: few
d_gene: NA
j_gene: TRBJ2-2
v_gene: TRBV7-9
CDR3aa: CASSPSVRGSLTGELFF
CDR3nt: TGTGCCAGCAGCCCTAGCGTTCGGGGCAGTTTAACCGGGGAGCTGTTTTTT

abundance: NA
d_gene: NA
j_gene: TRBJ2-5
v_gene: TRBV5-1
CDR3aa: CASSLEGPGETQYF
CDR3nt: TGCGCCAGCAGCTTGGAAGGGCCGGGGGAGACCCAGTACTTC

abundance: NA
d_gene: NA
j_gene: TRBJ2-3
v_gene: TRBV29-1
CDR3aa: CSAESGTDTQYF
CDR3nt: TGCAGCGCTGAAAGTGGCACAGATACGCAGTATTTT

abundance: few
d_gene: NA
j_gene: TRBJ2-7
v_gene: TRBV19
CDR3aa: CASSIGGRSSYEQYF
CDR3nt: TGTGCCAGTAGTATCGGAGGGAGAAGCTCCTACGAGCAGTACTTC

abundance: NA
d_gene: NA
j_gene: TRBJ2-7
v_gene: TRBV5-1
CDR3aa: CASSFSLGTQEQYF
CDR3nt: TGCGCCAGCAGCTTTAGCCTGGGCACACAAGAGCAGTACTTC

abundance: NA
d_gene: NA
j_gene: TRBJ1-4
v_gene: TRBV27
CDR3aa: CASSSNNEKLFF
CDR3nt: TGTGCCAGCAGTTCTAATAATGAAAAACTGTTTTTT

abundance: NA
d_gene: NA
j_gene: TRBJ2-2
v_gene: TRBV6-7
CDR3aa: CASRKPGTETGELFF
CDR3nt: TGTGCCAGCAGAAAGCCCGGGACGGAAACCGGGGAGCTGTTTTTT

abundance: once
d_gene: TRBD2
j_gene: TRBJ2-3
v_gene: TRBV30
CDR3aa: CACYTAGGFDTQYF
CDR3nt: TGTGCCTGCTATACGGCGGGAGGATTTGACACGCAGTATTTT

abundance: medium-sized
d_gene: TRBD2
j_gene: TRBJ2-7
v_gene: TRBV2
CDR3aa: CASSVIAGASYEQYF
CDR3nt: TGTGCCAGCAGTGTCATAGCGGGGGCTAGCTACGAGCAGTACTTC

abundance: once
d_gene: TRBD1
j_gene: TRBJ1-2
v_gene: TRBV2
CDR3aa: CASRGIRDRDLIYGYTF
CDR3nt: TGTGCCAGCAGGGGGATCCGGGACAGGGATCTTATCTATGGCTACACCTTC

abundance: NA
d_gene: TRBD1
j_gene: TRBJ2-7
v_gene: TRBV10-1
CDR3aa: CASSDRTGVDEQYF
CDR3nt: TGCGCCAGCAGTGATAGGACAGGTGTCGACGAGCAGTACTTC

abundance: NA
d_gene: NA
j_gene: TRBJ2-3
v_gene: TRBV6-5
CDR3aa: CASSYGQTGTQYF
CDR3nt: TGTGCCAGCAGTTATGGACAGACGGGTACGCAGTATTTT

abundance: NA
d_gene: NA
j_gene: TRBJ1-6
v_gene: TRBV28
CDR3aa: CASSSPGGGTLHF
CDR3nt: TGTGCCAGCAGTTCGCCCGGAGGTGGAACCCTCCACTTT

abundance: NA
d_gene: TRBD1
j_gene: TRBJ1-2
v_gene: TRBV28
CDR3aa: CASSVGTGVDGYTF
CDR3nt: TGTGCCAGCAGTGTCGGGACAGGGGTGGACGGCTACACCTTC

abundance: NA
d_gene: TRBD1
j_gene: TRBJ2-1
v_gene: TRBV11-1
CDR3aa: CASSSDRSYNEQFF
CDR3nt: TGTGCCAGCAGCTCGGACAGGTCATACAATGAGCAGTTCTTC

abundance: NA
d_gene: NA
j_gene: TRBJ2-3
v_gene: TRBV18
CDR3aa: CASSPRDTSTDTQYF
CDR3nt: TGTGCCAGCTCACCCCGGGACACAAGCACAGATACGCAGTATTTT